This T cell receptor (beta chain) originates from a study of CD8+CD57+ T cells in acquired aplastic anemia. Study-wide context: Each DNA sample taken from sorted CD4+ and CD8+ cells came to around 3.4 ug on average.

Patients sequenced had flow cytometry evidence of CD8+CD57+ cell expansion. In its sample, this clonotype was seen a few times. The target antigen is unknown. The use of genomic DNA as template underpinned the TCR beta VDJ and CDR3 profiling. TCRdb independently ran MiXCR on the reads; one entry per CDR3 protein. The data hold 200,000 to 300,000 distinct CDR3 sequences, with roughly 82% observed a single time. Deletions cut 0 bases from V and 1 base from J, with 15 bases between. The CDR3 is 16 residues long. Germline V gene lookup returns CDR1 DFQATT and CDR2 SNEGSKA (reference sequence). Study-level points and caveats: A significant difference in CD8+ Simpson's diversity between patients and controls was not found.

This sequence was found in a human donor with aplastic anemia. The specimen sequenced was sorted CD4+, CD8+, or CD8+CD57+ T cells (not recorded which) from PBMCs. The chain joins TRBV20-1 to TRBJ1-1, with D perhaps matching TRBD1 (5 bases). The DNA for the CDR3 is TGCAGTGCTAGAGAGGTGGGACTAAGGTCGAACACTGAAGCTTTCTTT. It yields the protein CSAREVGLRSNTEAFF.